The 19 T cell receptor beta chains listed next were all sequenced from one sample in a study of PD-1 blockade in mismatch repair-deficient tumors. Assay used: immunoSEQ multiplex PCR; TCRdb lists only in-frame clones, some missing. This sample has approximately 25,000 clones, with 83% found just once. This material consisted of peripheral blood, taken 12 weeks after starting pembrolizumab. These TCRs come from an adult with mismatch repair-deficient cancer.

J is TRBJ2-7 and V is TRBV19; TRBD2 might be the D (5 bases). The CDR3 consists of 14 residues. V lost 3 bases, J lost 5 bases, and 14 bases lay in between. Germline CDR1 reads LNHDA; CDR2 reads SQIVND (reference sequence). CDR3 nucleotide sequence: TGTGCCAGTAGTATGACCGGGGAACGGGACGAGCAGTACTTC. It yields the protein CASSMTGERDEQYF.

The chain is built from TRBV7-9 and TRBJ2-7, with 9 bases lining up with TRBD1. Trimming at V came to 4 bases and at J to 6 bases, leaving 10 bases not matched to a gene. CDR1 and CDR2 (germline): SEHNR, FQNEAQ (reference sequence). There are 15 residues in the CDR3. In DNA, the CDR3 is TGTGCCAGCAGCTCGGACAGGGGACAAATCGGCGAGCAGTACTTC. Translation: CASSSDRGQIGEQYF. Supplemented by reference TRBV7-9 and TRBJ2-7, the full variable domain reads DTGVSQNPRHKITKRGQNVTFRCDPISEHNRLYWYRQTLGQGPEFLTYFQNEAQLEKSRLLSDRFSAERPKGSFSTLEIQRTEQGDSAMYLCASSSDRGQIGEQYFGPGTRLTVT.

The V and J genes are TRBV5-1 and TRBJ2-1; a possible D gene is TRBD1 (6 bases). The CDR3 covers 18 residues. Trimming removed 2 bases at V and 0 bases at J, with 18 bases between. Germline assignment: CDR1 SGHRS and CDR2 YFSETQ. The CDR3 reads CASSFRTAPFRSYNEQFF. CDR3 nucleotide sequence: TGCGCCAGCAGCTTCAGGACAGCTCCATTTCGCTCCTACAATGAGCAGTTCTTC. The entire variable domain, with the rest obtained from reference TRBV5-1 and TRBJ2-1, is as follows: KAGVTQTPRYLIKTRGQQVTLSCSPISGHRSVSWYQQTPGQGLQFLFEYFSETQRNKGNFPGRFSGRQFSNSRSEMNVSTLELGDSALYLCASSFRTAPFRSYNEQFFGPGTRLTVL.

The rearrangement joins TRBV29-1 to TRBJ2-1; 10 bases line up with TRBD2. After removal of 7 bases from V and 5 bases from J, the junction contained 8 bases not matched to a gene. This CDR3 has 14 amino acids. The germline V gene has CDR1 SQVTM and CDR2 ANQGSEA. This CDR3 is CSGRTSGKDNEQFF. The DNA for the CDR3 is TGCAGCGGGAGAACTAGCGGGAAAGACAATGAGCAGTTCTTC.

The CDR3 nucleotides are TGCGCCAGCAGCCAACTCCCACCGATCAATGAGCAGTTCTTC. This encodes CASSQLPPINEQFF. This rearrangement joins TRBV4-1 to TRBJ2-1; the D is unclear. CDR3 length: 14 amino acids. CDR1 and CDR2 (germline): MGHRA, YSYEKL. Trimming removed 2 bases from V and 6 bases from J, with 11 bases in between.

This clone was detected a few times. V gene TRBV18 combines with J gene TRBJ2-7, with 8 nucleotides matching TRBD2. Germline V gene lookup returns CDR1 KGHSH and CDR2 LQKENI. V shed 0 bases and J 4 bases; nucleotides not matched to a gene: 8. The CDR3 is 16 residues long. The CDR3 region has the DNA TGTGCCAGCTCACCACCGGAGAGCGGGAGAGTGTACGAGCAGTACTTC. This encodes CASSPPESGRVYEQYF. Filled out from reference TRBV18 and TRBJ2-7, the complete variable domain reads NAGVMQNPRHLVRRRGQEARLRCSPMKGHSHVYWYRQLPEEGLKFMVYLQKENIIDESGMPKERFSAEFPKEGPSILRIQQVVRGDSAAYFCASSPPESGRVYEQYFGPGTRLTVT.

The genes are TRBV25-1 and TRBJ1-1; D possibly corresponds to TRBD1 (5 bases). This CDR3 contains 15 residues. V was pared by 2 bases and J by 1 base, with 11 bases between. Germline V lookup: CDR1 MGHDK, CDR2 SYGVNS. DNA of the CDR3: TGTGCCAGCAGTGAACTTTCAGGGAAGAACACTGAAGCTTTCTTT. Protein product: CASSELSGKNTEAFF.

This clone has just one count. This chain joins TRBV5-1 and TRBJ2-1, with D hard to call. The CDR3 spans 15 residues. With 5 bases removed from V and 0 bases from J, the gap between germline ends came to 12 bases. From germline, CDR1 is SGHRS and CDR2 YFSETQ. DNA for the CDR3: TGCGCCAGCAGACTCCAGAGTAGCTCCTACAATGAGCAGTTCTTC. The encoded protein is CASRLQSSSYNEQFF.

The chain has TRBV4-2 and TRBJ2-7, with TRBD1 matching over 9 bases. The CDR3 runs 16 residues. Trimming at V came to 1 base and at J to 1 base, leaving 5 bases not matched to a gene. CDR1 and CDR2 from the germline V gene are LGHNA and YNFKEQ. Written as DNA, the CDR3 is TGTGCCAGCAGCCAAGGCCTGGGACAGGGATCCTACGAGCAGTACTTC. Encoded protein: CASSQGLGQGSYEQYF.

This clone came up a few times. The chain links TRBV7-2 to TRBJ2-3; tentatively, D is TRBD2 (6 bases). The V end was cut by 4 bases, the J end by 1 base, with 15 bases between. This CDR3 contains 16 residues. CDR1 and CDR2 (germline): SGHTA, FQGNSA. Here the CDR3 reads CASSSGAEVRTDTQYF. The CDR3 DNA sequence: TGTGCCAGCAGCTCGGGAGCGGAGGTTCGCACAGATACGCAGTATTTT.

This clone turned up a few times. The genes are TRBV9 and TRBJ1-2; TRBD1 agrees at 9 bases. CDR1 and CDR2 (germline): SGDLS, YYNGEE. The J segment lost 4 bases and the V segment lost 2 bases, leaving 6 bases of the junction unmatched. This CDR3 is 15 amino acids long. CDR3 in amino acids: CASSVSGTGIYGYTF. CDR3 DNA sequence: TGTGCCAGCAGCGTCTCCGGGACAGGGATCTATGGCTACACCTTC.

The chain links TRBV7-2 to TRBJ2-2; 8 positions match TRBD1. CDR1 and CDR2 from the germline V gene are SGHTA and FQGNSA. CDR3 length equals 15 residues. J gave up 4 bases and V 5 bases, and 6 bases lay outside the gene matches. CDR3 nucleotide sequence: TGTGCCAGCAGCCGGACAGGGTTGGCCACCGGGGAGCTGTTTTTT. This encodes CASSRTGLATGELFF.

The gene calls are TRBV27 and TRBJ2-1, with 8 bases aligning to TRBD2. Germline values: CDR1 MNHEY, CDR2 SMNVEV (reference sequence). This CDR3 is built from 19 residues. The V segment lost 0 bases and the J segment 4 bases; nucleotides outside the gene matches: 14. This chain's CDR3 is CASSLSVLAGSGIYNEQFF. The CDR3 coding sequence is TGTGCCAGCAGTTTATCGGTTCTAGCGGGCTCGGGGATATACAATGAGCAGTTCTTC.

This clone was detected a few times. The chain recombines TRBV19 with TRBJ1-2, with 11 nucleotides matching TRBD1. The V gene's germline CDR1 is LNHDA and CDR2 SQIVND (reference sequence). The CDR3 covers 16 residues. Trimming at V came to 2 bases and at J to 4 bases, leaving 6 bases not matched to a gene. CDR3 DNA sequence: TGTGCCAGTAGTATACCCGGACAGGGGGCACCCTATGGCTACACCTTC. Its protein is CASSIPGQGAPYGYTF.

There are a few counts of this clone. This chain connects TRBV7-9 to TRBJ2-5; TRBD1 is a possible D gene (5 bases). The germline V gene encodes CDR1 SEHNR and CDR2 FQNEAQ (reference sequence). CDR3 size: 12 residues. V lost 5 bases and J lost 4, with 8 bases in between. DNA for the CDR3: TGTGCCAGCAGCCCAAGGGGAGAGACCCAGTACTTC. Translation: CASSPRGETQYF.

The gene calls are TRBV7-8 and TRBJ2-3; D gene uncertain. Trimming took off 0 bases at V and 3 bases at J, with 7 bases between the two ends. Germline CDR1 and CDR2: SGHVS and FQNEAQ. This CDR3 contains 14 residues. CDR3 protein: CASSLARRTDTQYF. In DNA, the CDR3 is TGTGCCAGCAGCTTAGCACGCAGAACAGATACGCAGTATTTT.

This clone was found once. V is TRBV29-1 and J is TRBJ1-1; D may be TRBD1 (6 bases). The V gene lost 6 bases and the J gene lost 1 base, with 12 bases spanning the gap. This CDR3 is 13 amino acids long. Germline-derived CDR1 and CDR2 are SQVTM and ANQGSEA. For the CDR3, the DNA is TGCAGCGTGGCGGGACAACCGAACACTGAAGCTTTCTTT. This translates into CSVAGQPNTEAFF.

There are a few counts of this clone. CDR3 amino acids: CATLPGLAYNEQFF. The CDR3 DNA reads as TGTGCCACCCTCCCCGGTCTCGCCTACAATGAGCAGTTCTTC. The chain has TRBV18 and TRBJ2-1; D remains ambiguous. V was trimmed by 10 bases and J by 2 bases, leaving 15 bases between them. CDR3 size: 14 residues. In germline, CDR1 is KGHSH, CDR2 LQKENI.

The chain uses TRBV11-3 and TRBJ2-7; unclear D gene. CDR1 is SGHNT, CDR2 YENEEA, per germline. The CDR3 sequence is 12 residues long. The ends were cut back, 3 bases at V and 3 bases at J, with 6 bases in the middle. CDR3 sequence: CASSLGYYEQYF. Written as DNA, the CDR3 is TGTGCCAGCAGCTTGGGGTACTACGAGCAGTACTTC.